Here is one T cell receptor (beta chain) with its context. Germline lookup yields CDR1 MNHEY and CDR2 SVGAGI. The CDR3 sequence is 14 residues long. Deletions cut 3 bases from V and 8 bases from J, with 11 bases between. This record comes from a study of technical replicates of blood from a handful of donors. Here immunoSEQ multiplex PCR was the method, and the copy in TCRdb shows in-frame clones only, minus some. The sample carries more than 65,000 clones, around 97% recorded once. The chain uses TRBV6-5 and TRBJ1-6; TRBD1 might be the D (5 bases). This receptor was obtained from a human donor in good health. Material: T cells isolated from PBMCs. The CDR3 region has the DNA TGTGCCAGCAGTTATTCGACAGCACATTCACCCCTCCACTTT. Protein: CASSYSTAHSPLHF.